These 8 T cell receptor beta chains came from one sample sequenced in a study of control samples from healthy donors and cancer patients. Here immunoSEQ multiplex PCR was the method, and the copy in TCRdb shows in-frame clones only, minus some. Among approximately 88,000 clones listed, approximately 93% were seen once. Sequencing was carried out using blood. The source is a woman between 25 and 40 years old in good health.

This chain uses TRBV27 with TRBJ1-1, with D unclear. This CDR3 comprises 11 residues. V gave up 3 bases and J gave up 6 bases, with 5 bases separating them. CDR1 and CDR2 (germline): MNHEY, SMNVEV (reference sequence). Written as DNA, the CDR3 is TGTGCCAGCAGTTTTGGCGCTGAAGCTTTCTTT. Translation gives CASSFGAEAFF.

This chain uses TRBV11-2 with TRBJ1-2, with D perhaps matching TRBD1 (5 bases). In germline, CDR1 is SGHAT, CDR2 FQNNGV. This CDR3 has 15 amino acids. V lost 0 bases, J lost 4 bases, and 12 bases lay in between. The CDR3 DNA is TGTGCCAGCAGCTTAGATACGGGGCCGTCCTATGGCTACACCTTC. Residues: CASSLDTGPSYGYTF. Using reference TRBV11-2 and TRBJ1-2 for the parts outside the CDR3, the full variable domain is EAGVAQSPRYKIIEKRQSVAFWCNPISGHATLYWYQQILGQGPKLLIQFQNNGVVDDSQLPKDRFSAERLKGVDSTLKIQPAKLEDSAVYLCASSLDTGPSYGYTFGSGTRLTVV.

The table lists this clone with a count of one. This chain connects TRBV6-1 to TRBJ2-2; D is unresolved. Deletions cut 3 bases from V and 4 bases from J, with 9 bases between. This CDR3 spans 14 amino acids. Germline CDR1 is MNHNS and CDR2 is SASEGT. The CDR3 region is CASSEVAVTGELFF. For the CDR3, the DNA is TGTGCCAGCAGTGAGGTGGCAGTCACCGGGGAGCTGTTTTTT.

This chain uses TRBV30 with TRBJ2-3; TRBD2 matches 10 bases. Germline V gene lookup returns CDR1 GTSNPN and CDR2 SVGIG (reference sequence). With 2 bases clipped from V and 6 bases from J, the junction kept 8 bases outside the gene matches. The CDR3 contains 15 residues. The CDR3 DNA sequence: TGTGCCTGGAGTCTACCTAGCGGGGGACTGGATACGCAGTATTTT. Its protein product is CAWSLPSGGLDTQYF.

The DNA for the CDR3 is TGTGCCAGCTCACCACTTCAGGGGGGCTACACCTTC. Protein sequence: CASSPLQGGYTF. V and J are TRBV18 and TRBJ1-2; weak D call: TRBD1 (6 bases). The length of the CDR3 is 12 residues. Germline lookup yields CDR1 KGHSH and CDR2 LQKENI. The V and J ends lost 1 base and 8 bases respectively, with 8 bases between them.

The chain links TRBV5-1 to TRBJ1-2, with 8 bases aligning to TRBD1. Germline values: CDR1 SGHRS, CDR2 YFSETQ. V was clipped by 4 bases and J by 4 bases; unmatched bases: 9. The CDR3 length is 15 residues. For the CDR3, the DNA is TGCGCCAGCAGCCCTAGGACAGGGTCCCCCTATGGCTACACCTTC. It specifies CASSPRTGSPYGYTF. Using reference TRBV5-1 and TRBJ1-2 for the parts outside the CDR3, the full variable domain is KAGVTQTPRYLIKTRGQQVTLSCSPISGHRSVSWYQQTPGQGLQFLFEYFSETQRNKGNFPGRFSGRQFSNSRSEMNVSTLELGDSALYLCASSPRTGSPYGYTFGSGTRLTVV.

The chain is built from TRBV14 and TRBJ2-2, with D maybe TRBD1 (5 bases). V was clipped by 1 base and J by 3 bases, with 12 bases between them. Germline values: CDR1 SGHDN, CDR2 FVKESK. The CDR3 is 16 amino acids. CDR3: CASSQGVDRHTGELFF. The CDR3 nucleotides are TGTGCCAGCAGCCAAGGGGTCGACAGACACACCGGGGAGCTGTTTTTT.

The chain carries TRBV6-5 and TRBJ1-1, with TRBD1 matching over 7 bases. Germline V gene lookup returns CDR1 MNHEY and CDR2 SVGAGI. V shed 4 bases and J 2 bases; nucleotides not matched to a gene: 7. The CDR3 runs 15 residues. The CDR3 loop reads CASSSTGSVNTEAFF. The CDR3 nucleotides are TGTGCCAGCAGTTCGACAGGGTCGGTTAACACTGAAGCTTTCTTT.